These T cell receptor beta chains were read from a single sample in a study of Ad26.COV2.S vaccination and SARS-CoV-2 variants. Clones were sequenced by immunoSEQ multiplex PCR, and TCRdb holds only the in-frame ones, with some missing. The sample carries about 420,000 clones, 85% to 90% recorded once. Material: peripheral blood, obtained in a trial of Ad26.COV2.S vaccine versus placebo. The receptors were gathered from a person between 18 and 65 years old who received the Ad26.COV2.S COVID-19 vaccine or a placebo. Both conserved end residues are part of each CDR3. D genes are given only for firm matches. For some rows the clone size is stated as once, few or many, or as a class when expanded; others skip it.

d_gene: NA; abundance: NA; j_gene: TRBJ2-3; v_gene: TRBV4-1; CDR3aa: CASSQVWAGHTDTQYF
d_gene: NA; abundance: once; j_gene: TRBJ1-5; v_gene: TRBV2; CDR3aa: CASSEHGPLGNQPQHF
d_gene: NA; abundance: NA; j_gene: TRBJ1-2; v_gene: TRBV30; CDR3aa: CAWSVQPSSYGYTF
d_gene: NA; abundance: NA; j_gene: TRBJ1-2; v_gene: TRBV19; CDR3aa: CASRQVSEWPYGYTF
d_gene: NA; abundance: NA; j_gene: TRBJ2-3; v_gene: TRBV11-2; CDR3aa: CASSLGLADTQYF
d_gene: TRBD1; abundance: NA; j_gene: TRBJ1-2; v_gene: TRBV10-3; CDR3aa: CAISGGQDGNYGYTF
d_gene: NA; abundance: NA; j_gene: TRBJ2-7; v_gene: TRBV18; CDR3aa: CASSPVGYEQYF
d_gene: TRBD2; abundance: NA; j_gene: TRBJ2-1; v_gene: TRBV19; CDR3aa: CASSRLAGGLGYYNEQFF
d_gene: NA; abundance: NA; j_gene: TRBJ2-7; v_gene: TRBV10-3; CDR3aa: CAISWGTGSYEQYF
d_gene: TRBD1; abundance: NA; j_gene: TRBJ2-2; v_gene: TRBV11-2; CDR3aa: CASSLNTGGAGELFF
d_gene: NA; abundance: few; j_gene: TRBJ2-3; v_gene: TRBV6-4; CDR3aa: CASSPTGEGDTQYF
d_gene: NA; abundance: NA; j_gene: TRBJ2-3; v_gene: TRBV7-9; CDR3aa: CASSPPGGGADTQYF
d_gene: TRBD1; abundance: once; j_gene: TRBJ1-6; v_gene: TRBV30; CDR3aa: CAWDRDRESPLHF
d_gene: NA; abundance: NA; j_gene: TRBJ2-3; v_gene: TRBV18; CDR3aa: CASSPQPGADTQYF
d_gene: TRBD2; abundance: NA; j_gene: TRBJ2-7; v_gene: TRBV6-2/TRBV6-3; CDR3aa: CASSYSIAGYDEQYF
d_gene: TRBD1; abundance: NA; j_gene: TRBJ1-5; v_gene: TRBV28; CDR3aa: CASSFLGQGSNQPQHF
d_gene: NA; abundance: NA; j_gene: TRBJ2-7; v_gene: TRBV10-3; CDR3aa: CAISESTGSSYEQYF
d_gene: NA; abundance: NA; j_gene: TRBJ1-2; v_gene: TRBV6-2/TRBV6-3; CDR3aa: CASSYSGRRPPNYGYTF
d_gene: NA; abundance: NA; j_gene: TRBJ1-5; v_gene: TRBV27; CDR3aa: CASSFRGGEMVNQPQHF
d_gene: TRBD1; abundance: NA; j_gene: TRBJ2-7; v_gene: TRBV4-3; CDR3aa: CASSQDWDSTYEQYF
d_gene: NA; abundance: NA; j_gene: TRBJ2-1; v_gene: TRBV23-1; CDR3aa: CATRGGFNEQFF
d_gene: TRBD1; abundance: NA; j_gene: TRBJ2-1; v_gene: TRBV5-1; CDR3aa: CASSFGTAYNEQFF
d_gene: TRBD2; abundance: few; j_gene: TRBJ2-7; v_gene: TRBV7-2; CDR3aa: CASSLMGTSSYEQYF
d_gene: TRBD1; abundance: NA; j_gene: TRBJ2-1; v_gene: TRBV19; CDR3aa: CASRDRYNEQFF
d_gene: NA; abundance: NA; j_gene: TRBJ2-2; v_gene: TRBV15; CDR3aa: CATSRTGLRIGELFF